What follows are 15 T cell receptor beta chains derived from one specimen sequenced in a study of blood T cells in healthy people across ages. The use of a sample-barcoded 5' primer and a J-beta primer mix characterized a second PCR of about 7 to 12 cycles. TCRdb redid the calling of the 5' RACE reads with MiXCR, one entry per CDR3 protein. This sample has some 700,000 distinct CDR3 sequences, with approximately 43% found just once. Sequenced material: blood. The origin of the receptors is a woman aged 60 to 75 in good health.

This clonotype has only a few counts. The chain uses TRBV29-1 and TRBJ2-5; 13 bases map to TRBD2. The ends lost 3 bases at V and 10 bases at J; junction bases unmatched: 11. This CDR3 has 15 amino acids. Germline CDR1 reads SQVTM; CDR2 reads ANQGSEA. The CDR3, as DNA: TGCAGCGTTGAGGATGGGACTAGCGGGAAAGGGGACCAGTACTTC. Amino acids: CSVEDGTSGKGDQYF. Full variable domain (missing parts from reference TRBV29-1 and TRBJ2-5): SAVISQKPSRDICQRGTSLTIQCQVDSQVTMMFWYRQQPGQSLTLIATANQGSEATYESGFVIDKFPISRPNLTFSTLTVSNMSPEDSSIYLCSVEDGTSGKGDQYFGPGTRLLVL.

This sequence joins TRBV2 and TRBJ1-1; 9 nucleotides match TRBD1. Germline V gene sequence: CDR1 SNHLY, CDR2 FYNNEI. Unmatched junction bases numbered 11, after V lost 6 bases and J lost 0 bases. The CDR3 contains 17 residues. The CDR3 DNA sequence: TGTGCCAGCAGCGGGGACAGGGCAGCTTGGATGAACACTGAAGCTTTCTTT. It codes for CASSGDRAAWMNTEAFF.

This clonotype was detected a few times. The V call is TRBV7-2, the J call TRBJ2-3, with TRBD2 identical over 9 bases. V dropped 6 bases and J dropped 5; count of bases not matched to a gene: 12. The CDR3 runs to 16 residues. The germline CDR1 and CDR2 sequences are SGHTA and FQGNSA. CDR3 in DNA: TGTGCCAGCAGTACGCGGGTAGCGGGAGTTGGAGATACGCAGTATTTT. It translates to CASSTRVAGVGDTQYF.

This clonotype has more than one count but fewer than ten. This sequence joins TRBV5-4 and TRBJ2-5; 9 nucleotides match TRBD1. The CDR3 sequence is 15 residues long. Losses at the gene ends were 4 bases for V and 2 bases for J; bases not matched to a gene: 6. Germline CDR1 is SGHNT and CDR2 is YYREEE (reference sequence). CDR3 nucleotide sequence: TGTGCCAGCAGCAAACCCGGGACAGGGCAAGAGACCCAGTACTTC. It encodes CASSKPGTGQETQYF.

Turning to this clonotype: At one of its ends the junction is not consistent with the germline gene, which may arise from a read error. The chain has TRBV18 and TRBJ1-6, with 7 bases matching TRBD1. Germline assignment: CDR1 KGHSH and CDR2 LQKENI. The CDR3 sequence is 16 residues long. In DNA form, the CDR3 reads TGTGCCAGCTCACCCCGGGAGACAGGGTATAATGCACCCCTCCACTTT. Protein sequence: CASSPRETGYNAPLHF.

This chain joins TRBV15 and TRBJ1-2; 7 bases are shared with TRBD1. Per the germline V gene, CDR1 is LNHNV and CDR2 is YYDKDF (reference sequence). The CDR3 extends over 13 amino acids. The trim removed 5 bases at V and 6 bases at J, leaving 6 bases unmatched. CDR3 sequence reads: CATSRPGGHGYTF. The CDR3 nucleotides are TGTGCCACCAGCCGGCCAGGGGGACATGGCTACACCTTC.

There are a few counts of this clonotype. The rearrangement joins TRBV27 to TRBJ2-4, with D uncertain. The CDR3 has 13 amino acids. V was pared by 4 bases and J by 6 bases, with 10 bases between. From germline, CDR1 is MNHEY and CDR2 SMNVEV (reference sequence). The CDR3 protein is CASSSGLGNIQYF. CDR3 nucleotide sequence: TGTGCCAGCAGTTCGGGCCTAGGAAACATTCAGTACTTC.

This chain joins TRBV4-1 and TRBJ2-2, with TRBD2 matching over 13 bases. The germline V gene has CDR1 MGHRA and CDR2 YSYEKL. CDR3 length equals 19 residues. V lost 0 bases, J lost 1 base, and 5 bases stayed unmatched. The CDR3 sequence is CASSQDPGLAGLNTGELFF. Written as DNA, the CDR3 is TGCGCCAGCAGCCAAGACCCGGGACTAGCGGGGTTGAACACCGGGGAGCTGTTTTTT.

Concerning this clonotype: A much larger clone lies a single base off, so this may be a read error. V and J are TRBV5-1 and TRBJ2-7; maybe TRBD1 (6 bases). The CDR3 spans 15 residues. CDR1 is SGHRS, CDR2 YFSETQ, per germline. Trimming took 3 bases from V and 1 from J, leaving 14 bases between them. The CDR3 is CASSSGIGGSYEQYF. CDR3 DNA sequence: TGCGCCAGCAGCTCGGGAATAGGGGGATCCTACGAGCAGTACTTC.

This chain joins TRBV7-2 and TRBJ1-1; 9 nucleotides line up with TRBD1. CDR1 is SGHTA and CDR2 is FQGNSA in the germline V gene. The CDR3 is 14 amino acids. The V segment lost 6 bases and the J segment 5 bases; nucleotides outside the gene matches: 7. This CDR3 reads CASRPGQGSTEAFF. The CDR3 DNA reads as TGTGCCAGCAGACCCGGACAGGGGTCTACTGAAGCTTTCTTT.

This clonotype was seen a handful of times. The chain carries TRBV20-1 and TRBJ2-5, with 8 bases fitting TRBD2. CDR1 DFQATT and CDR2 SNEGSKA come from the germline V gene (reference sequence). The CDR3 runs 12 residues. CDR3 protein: CGWERGQETQYF. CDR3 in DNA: TGCGGATGGGAGCGGGGGCAAGAGACCCAGTACTTC.

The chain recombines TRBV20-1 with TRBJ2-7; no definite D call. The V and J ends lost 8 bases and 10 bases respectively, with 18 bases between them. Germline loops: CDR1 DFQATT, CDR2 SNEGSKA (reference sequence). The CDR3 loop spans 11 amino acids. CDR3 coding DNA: TGCAGTTTGGCCAGCAGAGAGGTCCAGTACTTC. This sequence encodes CSLASREVQYF.

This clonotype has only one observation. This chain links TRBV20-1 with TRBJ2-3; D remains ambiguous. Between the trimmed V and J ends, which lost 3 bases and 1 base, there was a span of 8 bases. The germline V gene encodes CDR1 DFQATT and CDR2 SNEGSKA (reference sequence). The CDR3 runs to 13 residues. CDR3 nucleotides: TGCAGTGCTAGCCTTCAGGGCACAGATACGCAGTATTTT. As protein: CSASLQGTDTQYF.

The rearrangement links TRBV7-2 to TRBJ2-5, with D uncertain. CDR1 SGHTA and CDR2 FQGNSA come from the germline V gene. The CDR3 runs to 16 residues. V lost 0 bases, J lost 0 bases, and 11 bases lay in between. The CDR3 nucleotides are TGTGCCAGCAGCTTAGCCGGCCGAAGAAACCAAGAGACCCAGTACTTC. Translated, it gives CASSLAGRRNQETQYF.

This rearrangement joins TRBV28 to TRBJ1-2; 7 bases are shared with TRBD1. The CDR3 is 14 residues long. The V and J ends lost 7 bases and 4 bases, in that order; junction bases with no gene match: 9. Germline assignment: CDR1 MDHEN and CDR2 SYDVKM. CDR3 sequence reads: CASTVTGISYGYTF. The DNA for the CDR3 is TGTGCCAGCACCGTGACAGGGATCAGCTATGGCTACACCTTC.